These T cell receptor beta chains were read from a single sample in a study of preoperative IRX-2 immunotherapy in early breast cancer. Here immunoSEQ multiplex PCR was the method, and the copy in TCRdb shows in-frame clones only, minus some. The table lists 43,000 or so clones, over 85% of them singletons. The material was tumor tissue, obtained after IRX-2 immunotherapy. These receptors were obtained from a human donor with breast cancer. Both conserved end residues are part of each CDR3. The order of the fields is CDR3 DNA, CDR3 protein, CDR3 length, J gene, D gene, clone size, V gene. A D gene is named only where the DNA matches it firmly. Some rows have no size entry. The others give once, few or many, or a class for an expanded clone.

CDR3 DNA: TGTGCCAGCAGCAGGAACTCGGGAGGGGAGACCCAGTACTTC
CDR3 protein: CASSRNSGGETQYF
CDR3 length: 14
J gene: TRBJ2-5
D gene: TRBD2
clone size: -
V gene: TRBV7-9

CDR3 DNA: TGTGCCAGCGGCATATACGAGCAGTACTTC
CDR3 protein: CASGIYEQYF
CDR3 length: 10
J gene: TRBJ2-7
D gene: -
clone size: -
V gene: TRBV28

CDR3 DNA: TGTGCCAGCAGTTTGTCTAGGTATGGCTACACCTTC
CDR3 protein: CASSLSRYGYTF
CDR3 length: 12
J gene: TRBJ1-2
D gene: -
clone size: -
V gene: TRBV28

CDR3 DNA: TGTGCTAGTGGTTTGGATATCAACAATGAGCAGTTCTTC
CDR3 protein: CASGLDINNEQFF
CDR3 length: 13
J gene: TRBJ2-1
D gene: -
clone size: -
V gene: TRBV12-5

CDR3 DNA: TGTGCCAGCAGCGAAGGGACAGTTTCATTCACCGGGGAGCTGTTTTTT
CDR3 protein: CASSEGTVSFTGELFF
CDR3 length: 16
J gene: TRBJ2-2
D gene: TRBD1
clone size: -
V gene: TRBV27

CDR3 DNA: TGTGCCAGCAGCTTGGGGTTCGCTAATGAAAAACTGTTTTTT
CDR3 protein: CASSLGFANEKLFF
CDR3 length: 14
J gene: TRBJ1-4
D gene: -
clone size: -
V gene: TRBV7-2

CDR3 DNA: TGCGCCAGCAGCCATCGTCTGAGCAATCAGCCCCAGCATTTT
CDR3 protein: CASSHRLSNQPQHF
CDR3 length: 14
J gene: TRBJ1-5
D gene: -
clone size: -
V gene: TRBV4-1

CDR3 DNA: TGCGCCAGCAGCCAAAGAGCGGGAGGAACTCCAGATACGCAGTATTTT
CDR3 protein: CASSQRAGGTPDTQYF
CDR3 length: 16
J gene: TRBJ2-3
D gene: TRBD2
clone size: -
V gene: TRBV4-3

CDR3 DNA: TGTGCCAGCAGCGTAGTAGGTGGCACAGATACGCAGTATTTT
CDR3 protein: CASSVVGGTDTQYF
CDR3 length: 14
J gene: TRBJ2-3
D gene: -
clone size: -
V gene: TRBV9

CDR3 DNA: TGTGCCAGCAGCTTAGATTTTTACGGGGGGGAGCTCACAGATACGCAGTATTTT
CDR3 protein: CASSLDFYGGELTDTQYF
CDR3 length: 18
J gene: TRBJ2-3
D gene: TRBD2
clone size: -
V gene: TRBV11-2

CDR3 DNA: TGTGCCAGCAGCTCCCCGGGACTGCTCTACGAGCAGTACTTC
CDR3 protein: CASSSPGLLYEQYF
CDR3 length: 14
J gene: TRBJ2-7
D gene: -
clone size: -
V gene: TRBV11-2

CDR3 DNA: TGTGCCAGCAGTCTCACTCGACAGGCCTCCGGGGAGCTGTTTTTT
CDR3 protein: CASSLTRQASGELFF
CDR3 length: 15
J gene: TRBJ2-2
D gene: -
clone size: -
V gene: TRBV9

CDR3 DNA: TGTGCCAGCAGCGTGGCCCCGGCCAACCGCGGTGAGCAGTTCTTC
CDR3 protein: CASSVAPANRGEQFF
CDR3 length: 15
J gene: TRBJ2-1
D gene: -
clone size: -
V gene: TRBV9

CDR3 DNA: TGTGCCAGTAGTATAGGAGCGGGGGGGGCTGGGGCCAACGTCCTGACTTTC
CDR3 protein: CASSIGAGGAGANVLTF
CDR3 length: 17
J gene: TRBJ2-6
D gene: TRBD2
clone size: -
V gene: TRBV19

CDR3 DNA: TGCAGCGTCCACGCGGATGGGCTTGAAGCTTTCTTT
CDR3 protein: CSVHADGLEAFF
CDR3 length: 12
J gene: TRBJ1-1
D gene: -
clone size: -
V gene: TRBV29-1

CDR3 DNA: TGTGCCAGCAGCCCCCAAGAGACCCAGTACTTC
CDR3 protein: CASSPQETQYF
CDR3 length: 11
J gene: TRBJ2-5
D gene: -
clone size: -
V gene: TRBV7-2

CDR3 DNA: TGTGCCAGCCTAATCAGGGGGGGAGAGCAGTTCTTC
CDR3 protein: CASLIRGGEQFF
CDR3 length: 12
J gene: TRBJ2-1
D gene: -
clone size: -
V gene: TRBV7-8

CDR3 DNA: TGTGCCATCAGCTCCGGATCTCTGAACACTGAAGCTTTCTTT
CDR3 protein: CAISSGSLNTEAFF
CDR3 length: 14
J gene: TRBJ1-1
D gene: -
clone size: -
V gene: TRBV10-3

CDR3 DNA: TGTGCCAGCGGGACTAGCGGGAGTCGTGAGTACTTC
CDR3 protein: CASGTSGSREYF
CDR3 length: 12
J gene: TRBJ2-7
D gene: TRBD2
clone size: -
V gene: TRBV7-9

CDR3 DNA: TGTGCCAGCAGTTCCCGGACACGCAGCAATCAGCCCCAGCATTTT
CDR3 protein: CASSSRTRSNQPQHF
CDR3 length: 15
J gene: TRBJ1-5
D gene: -
clone size: -
V gene: TRBV6-5

CDR3 DNA: TGTGCCAGCTCACCACACCGCTCGGGGCAAGGAAGTACGCAGTATTTT
CDR3 protein: CASSPHRSGQGSTQYF
CDR3 length: 16
J gene: TRBJ2-3
D gene: -
clone size: -
V gene: TRBV18

CDR3 DNA: TGTGCCAGCAGCTTAGGCGGGATAGCGTACCAAGAGACCCAGTACTTC
CDR3 protein: CASSLGGIAYQETQYF
CDR3 length: 16
J gene: TRBJ2-5
D gene: -
clone size: once
V gene: TRBV11-1

CDR3 DNA: TGTGCCAGCACATCCCCAGGGACAGGGAGCGACGAGCAGTACTTC
CDR3 protein: CASTSPGTGSDEQYF
CDR3 length: 15
J gene: TRBJ2-7
D gene: TRBD1
clone size: -
V gene: TRBV28

CDR3 DNA: TGTGCCATCAGGGCTAGCGGTTACGAGCAGTACTTC
CDR3 protein: CAIRASGYEQYF
CDR3 length: 12
J gene: TRBJ2-7
D gene: TRBD2
clone size: once
V gene: TRBV10-3

CDR3 DNA: TGTGCCAGCAGCTTAGGCAGTCCCTTCGTGGGGGCCAACGTCCTGACTTTC
CDR3 protein: CASSLGSPFVGANVLTF
CDR3 length: 17
J gene: TRBJ2-6
D gene: -
clone size: -
V gene: TRBV7-2

CDR3 DNA: TGTGCCAGTTCCGGGACAGGGACCACCGGGGAGCTGTTTTTT
CDR3 protein: CASSGTGTTGELFF
CDR3 length: 14
J gene: TRBJ2-2
D gene: TRBD1
clone size: -
V gene: TRBV19

CDR3 DNA: TGTGCCACCTCGACCAGGACCGGGGGGGCCGTAGCCAAAAACATTCAGTACTTC
CDR3 protein: CATSTRTGGAVAKNIQYF
CDR3 length: 18
J gene: TRBJ2-4
D gene: TRBD2
clone size: -
V gene: TRBV7-9

CDR3 DNA: TGTGCCAGCAGCTTACTACGCCATACGCAGTATTTT
CDR3 protein: CASSLLRHTQYF
CDR3 length: 12
J gene: TRBJ2-3
D gene: -
clone size: -
V gene: TRBV7-2

CDR3 DNA: TGTGCCAGCAATAGCGAACACTACGAGCAGTACTTC
CDR3 protein: CASNSEHYEQYF
CDR3 length: 12
J gene: TRBJ2-7
D gene: -
clone size: -
V gene: TRBV28

CDR3 DNA: TGCGCCAGCAGCCAAGATCCCGGACTAGCGGGTCTCAATGAGCAGTTCTTC
CDR3 protein: CASSQDPGLAGLNEQFF
CDR3 length: 17
J gene: TRBJ2-1
D gene: TRBD2
clone size: -
V gene: TRBV4-3

CDR3 DNA: TGTGCCAGCAGCGTACGTGTCCTTGGTGGGGAAGCTTTCTTT
CDR3 protein: CASSVRVLGGEAFF
CDR3 length: 14
J gene: TRBJ1-1
D gene: -
clone size: -
V gene: TRBV9

CDR3 DNA: TGTGCCAGCAGTTTATGGGGGGGTGGGATAGGAACTGAAGCTTTCTTT
CDR3 protein: CASSLWGGGIGTEAFF
CDR3 length: 16
J gene: TRBJ1-1
D gene: -
clone size: once
V gene: TRBV28

CDR3 DNA: TGTGCCAGCAGTTTACGCAGGGGGGGCGGCTACGAGCAGTACTTC
CDR3 protein: CASSLRRGGGYEQYF
CDR3 length: 15
J gene: TRBJ2-7
D gene: -
clone size: -
V gene: TRBV28

CDR3 DNA: TGTGCCAGCACCCACGACCCTGAGTCCAATGAGCAGTTCTTC
CDR3 protein: CASTHDPESNEQFF
CDR3 length: 14
J gene: TRBJ2-1
D gene: -
clone size: once
V gene: TRBV7-2

CDR3 DNA: TGTGCCAGCAGCTCCCGGACTGGATCCTACGAGCAGTACTTC
CDR3 protein: CASSSRTGSYEQYF
CDR3 length: 14
J gene: TRBJ2-7
D gene: -
clone size: -
V gene: TRBV7-6

CDR3 DNA: TGTGCCAGCAGCTTCACTAGCGGGAGCCCCTACGAGCAGTACTTC
CDR3 protein: CASSFTSGSPYEQYF
CDR3 length: 15
J gene: TRBJ2-7
D gene: TRBD2
clone size: -
V gene: TRBV7-2

CDR3 DNA: TGCGCCAGCAGCCAAGACCCCCGGAGTATTGAGCAGTTCTTC
CDR3 protein: CASSQDPRSIEQFF
CDR3 length: 14
J gene: TRBJ2-1
D gene: -
clone size: -
V gene: TRBV4-3

CDR3 DNA: TGTGCCATCCAAGGTTCCGCCTCCACTGAAGCTTTCTTT
CDR3 protein: CAIQGSASTEAFF
CDR3 length: 13
J gene: TRBJ1-1
D gene: -
clone size: -
V gene: TRBV10-3

CDR3 DNA: TGTGCCAGCTCACCGGGGACAGGGCTCCTCTATGGCTACACCTTC
CDR3 protein: CASSPGTGLLYGYTF
CDR3 length: 15
J gene: TRBJ1-2
D gene: TRBD1
clone size: -
V gene: TRBV18

CDR3 DNA: TGTGCCAGCAGTTTCTCGGGGGGCACAGATACGCAGTATTTT
CDR3 protein: CASSFSGGTDTQYF
CDR3 length: 14
J gene: TRBJ2-3
D gene: -
clone size: -
V gene: TRBV28

CDR3 DNA: TGCAGCGTTGGGGAAACAGGGCCCAATCAGCCCCAGCATTTT
CDR3 protein: CSVGETGPNQPQHF
CDR3 length: 14
J gene: TRBJ1-5
D gene: -
clone size: -
V gene: TRBV29-1

CDR3 DNA: TGCGCCAGCAGCATAGGACAGACCTACGAGCAGTACTTC
CDR3 protein: CASSIGQTYEQYF
CDR3 length: 13
J gene: TRBJ2-7
D gene: -
clone size: -
V gene: TRBV5-1

CDR3 DNA: TGTGCCAGCAGCACACGACAGGGTAGCGCGACTAATGAAAAACTGTTTTTT
CDR3 protein: CASSTRQGSATNEKLFF
CDR3 length: 17
J gene: TRBJ1-4
D gene: TRBD1
clone size: -
V gene: TRBV9

CDR3 DNA: TGTGCCAGCAGTCCAGGACCAGCCAACTACGAGCAGTACTTC
CDR3 protein: CASSPGPANYEQYF
CDR3 length: 14
J gene: TRBJ2-7
D gene: -
clone size: -
V gene: TRBV9

CDR3 DNA: TGTGCCAGCAGCCGGGTGTCTGAAGCTTTCTTT
CDR3 protein: CASSRVSEAFF
CDR3 length: 11
J gene: TRBJ1-1
D gene: -
clone size: -
V gene: TRBV11-2